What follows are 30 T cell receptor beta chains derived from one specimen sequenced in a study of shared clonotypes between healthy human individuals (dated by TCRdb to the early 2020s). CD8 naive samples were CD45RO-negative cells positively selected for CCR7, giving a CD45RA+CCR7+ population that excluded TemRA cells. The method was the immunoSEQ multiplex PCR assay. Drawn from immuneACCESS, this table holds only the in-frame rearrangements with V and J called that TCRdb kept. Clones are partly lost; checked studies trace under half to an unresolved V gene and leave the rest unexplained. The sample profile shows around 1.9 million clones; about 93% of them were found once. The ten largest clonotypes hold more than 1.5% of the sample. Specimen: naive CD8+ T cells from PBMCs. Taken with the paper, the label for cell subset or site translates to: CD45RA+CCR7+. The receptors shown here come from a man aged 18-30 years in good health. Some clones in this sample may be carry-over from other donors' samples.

For the CDR3, the DNA is TGTGCCAGCAGCTTAGTAGCGGGAGTCGGGGCCGGGGAGCTGTTTTTT. Its protein is CASSLVAGVGAGELFF. The chain has TRBV7-2 and TRBJ2-2; TRBD2 aligns across 9 bases. V lost 1 base, J lost 6 bases, and 6 bases stayed unmatched. Germline loops: CDR1 SGHTA, CDR2 FQGNSA. The CDR3 runs to 16 residues.

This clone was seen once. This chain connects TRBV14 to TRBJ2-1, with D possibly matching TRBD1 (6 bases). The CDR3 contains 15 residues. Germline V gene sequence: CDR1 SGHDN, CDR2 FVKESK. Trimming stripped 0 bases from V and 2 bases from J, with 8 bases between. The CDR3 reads CASSQDRGPYNEQFF. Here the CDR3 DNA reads TGTGCCAGCAGCCAAGACAGGGGACCCTACAATGAGCAGTTCTTC.

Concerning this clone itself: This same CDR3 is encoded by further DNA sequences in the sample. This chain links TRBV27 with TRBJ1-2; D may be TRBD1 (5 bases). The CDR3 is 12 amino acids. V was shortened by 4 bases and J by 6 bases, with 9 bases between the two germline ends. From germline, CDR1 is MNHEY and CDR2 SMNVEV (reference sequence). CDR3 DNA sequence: TGTGCCAGCAGTTCGCAGGGTAATGGCTACACCTTC. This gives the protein CASSSQGNGYTF.

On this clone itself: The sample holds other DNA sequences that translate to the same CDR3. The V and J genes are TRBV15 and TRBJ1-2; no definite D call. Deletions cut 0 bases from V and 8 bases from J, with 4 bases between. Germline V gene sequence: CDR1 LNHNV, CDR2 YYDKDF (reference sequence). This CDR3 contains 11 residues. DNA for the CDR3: TGTGCCACCAGCAGAGATGGCGGCTACACCTTC. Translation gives CATSRDGGYTF. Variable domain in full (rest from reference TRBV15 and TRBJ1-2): DAMVIQNPRYQVTQFGKPVTLSCSQTLNHNVMYWYQQKSSQAPKLLFHYYDKDFNNEADTPDNFQSRRPNTSFCFLDIRSPGLGDTAMYLCATSRDGGYTFGSGTRLTVV.

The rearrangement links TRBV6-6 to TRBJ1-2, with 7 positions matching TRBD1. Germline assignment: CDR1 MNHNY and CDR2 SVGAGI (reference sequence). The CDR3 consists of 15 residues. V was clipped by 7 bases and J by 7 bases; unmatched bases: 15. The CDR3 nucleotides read TGTGCCAGCACCCCCGGGGGAGTAGGGGGCGTTGGCTACACCTTC. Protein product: CASTPGGVGGVGYTF.

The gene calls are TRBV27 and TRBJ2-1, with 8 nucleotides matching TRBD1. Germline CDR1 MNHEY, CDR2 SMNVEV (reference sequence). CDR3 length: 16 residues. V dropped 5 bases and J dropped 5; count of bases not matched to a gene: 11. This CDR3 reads CASSPLRTGYDNEQFF. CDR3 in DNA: TGTGCCAGCAGTCCTCTGAGGACAGGGTATGACAATGAGCAGTTCTTC.

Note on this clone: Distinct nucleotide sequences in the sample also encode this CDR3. The CDR3 DNA follows: TGTGCCAGCAGTTTAACTCCCTACGAGCAGTACTTC. Encoded protein: CASSLTPYEQYF. The chain joins TRBV7-9 to TRBJ2-7; D gene uncertain. Trimming took off 6 bases at V and 2 bases at J, with 8 bases between the two ends. The germline gives CDR1 SEHNR, CDR2 FQNEAQ (reference sequence). CDR3 length equals 12 residues. The whole variable domain, remainder taken from reference TRBV7-9 and TRBJ2-7, is DTGVSQNPRHKITKRGQNVTFRCDPISEHNRLYWYRQTLGQGPEFLTYFQNEAQLEKSRLLSDRFSAERPKGSFSTLEIQRTEQGDSAMYLCASSLTPYEQYFGPGTRLTVT.

The CDR3 region is CASGLGYPGFF. CDR3 DNA sequence: TGTGCTAGTGGTTTGGGCTATCCCGGGTTCTTC. This chain connects TRBV12-5 to TRBJ2-1; D unresolved. Germline CDR1 reads LGHNT; CDR2 reads FRNRAP. Trimming stripped 1 base from V and 15 bases from J, with 10 bases between. This CDR3 has 11 residues.

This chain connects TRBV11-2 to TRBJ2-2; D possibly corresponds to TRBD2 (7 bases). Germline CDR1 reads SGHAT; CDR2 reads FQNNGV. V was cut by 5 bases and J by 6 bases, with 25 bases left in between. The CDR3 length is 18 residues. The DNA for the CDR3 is TGTGCCAGCAGCACTTCCCTTGTCACAGGGAGGGGTGCCGGGGAGCTGTTTTTT. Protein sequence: CASSTSLVTGRGAGELFF.

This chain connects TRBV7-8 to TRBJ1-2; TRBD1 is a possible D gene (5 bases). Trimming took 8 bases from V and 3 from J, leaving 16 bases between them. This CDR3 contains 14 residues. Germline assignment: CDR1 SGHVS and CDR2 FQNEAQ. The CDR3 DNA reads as TGTGCCAGCCGACCCCCCGGGACGGACTATGGCTACACCTTC. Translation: CASRPPGTDYGYTF. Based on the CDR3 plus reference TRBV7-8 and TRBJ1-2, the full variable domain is GAGVSQSPRYKVAKRGQDVALRCDPISGHVSLFWYQQALGQGPEFLTYFQNEAQLDKSGLPSDRFFAERPEGSVSTLKIQRTQQEDSAVYLCASRPPGTDYGYTFGSGTRLTVV.

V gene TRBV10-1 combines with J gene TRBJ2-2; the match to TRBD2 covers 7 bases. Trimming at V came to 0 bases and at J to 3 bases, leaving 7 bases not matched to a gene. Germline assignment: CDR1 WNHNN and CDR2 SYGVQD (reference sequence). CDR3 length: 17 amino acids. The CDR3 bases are TGCGCCAGCAGTGAGTCGTTGCGGGAGCGGGACACCGGGGAGCTGTTTTTT. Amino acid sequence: CASSESLRERDTGELFF.

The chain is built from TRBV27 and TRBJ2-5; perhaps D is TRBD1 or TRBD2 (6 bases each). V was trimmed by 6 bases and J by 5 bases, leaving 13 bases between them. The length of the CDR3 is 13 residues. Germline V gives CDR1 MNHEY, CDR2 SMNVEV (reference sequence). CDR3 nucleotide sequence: TGTGCCAGCAGGAAAGGGGGGATCGAGACCCAGTACTTC. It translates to CASRKGGIETQYF.

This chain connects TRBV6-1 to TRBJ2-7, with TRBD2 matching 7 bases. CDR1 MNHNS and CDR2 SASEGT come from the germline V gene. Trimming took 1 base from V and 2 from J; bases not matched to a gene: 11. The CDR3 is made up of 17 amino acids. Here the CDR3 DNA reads TGTGCCAGCAGTGAAGTGGGGAGGGAGACTGCCGCCTACGAGCAGTACTTC. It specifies CASSEVGRETAAYEQYF.

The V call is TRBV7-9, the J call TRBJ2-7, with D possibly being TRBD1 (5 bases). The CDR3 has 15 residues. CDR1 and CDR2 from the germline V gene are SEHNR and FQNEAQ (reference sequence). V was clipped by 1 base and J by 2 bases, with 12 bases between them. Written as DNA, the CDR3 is TGTGCCAGCAGCTTAGAAGGACAAGGAGCCTACGAGCAGTACTTC. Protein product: CASSLEGQGAYEQYF.

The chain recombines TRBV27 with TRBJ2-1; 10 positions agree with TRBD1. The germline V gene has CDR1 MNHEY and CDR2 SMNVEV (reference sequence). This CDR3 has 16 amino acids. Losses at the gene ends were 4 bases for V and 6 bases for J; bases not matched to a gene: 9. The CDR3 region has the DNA TGTGCCAGCAGTTACCAACCGACAGGGGGCTTCAATGAGCAGTTCTTC. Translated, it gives CASSYQPTGGFNEQFF.

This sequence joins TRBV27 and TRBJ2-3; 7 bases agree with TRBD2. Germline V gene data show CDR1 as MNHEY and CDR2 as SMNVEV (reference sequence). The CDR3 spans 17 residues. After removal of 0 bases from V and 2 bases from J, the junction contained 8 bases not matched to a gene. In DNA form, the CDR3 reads TGTGCCAGCAGTTTATCTTTGGCTAGCGGATACACAGATACGCAGTATTTT. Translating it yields CASSLSLASGYTDTQYF.

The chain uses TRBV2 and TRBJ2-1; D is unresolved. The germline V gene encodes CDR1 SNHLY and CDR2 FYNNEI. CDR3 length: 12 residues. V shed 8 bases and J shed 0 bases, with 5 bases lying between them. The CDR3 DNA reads TGTGCCAGCGGACCCTCCTACAATGAGCAGTTCTTC. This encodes CASGPSYNEQFF.

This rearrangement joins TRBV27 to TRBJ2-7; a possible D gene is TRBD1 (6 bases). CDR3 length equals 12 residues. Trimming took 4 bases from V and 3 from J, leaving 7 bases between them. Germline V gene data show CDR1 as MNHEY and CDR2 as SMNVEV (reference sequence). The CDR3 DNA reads TGTGCCAGCAGTTCGGGACACTACGAGCAGTACTTC. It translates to CASSSGHYEQYF.

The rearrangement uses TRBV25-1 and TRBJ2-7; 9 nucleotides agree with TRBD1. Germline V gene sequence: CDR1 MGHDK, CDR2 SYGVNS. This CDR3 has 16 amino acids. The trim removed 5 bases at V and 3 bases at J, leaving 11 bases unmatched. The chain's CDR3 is CASSPRQGGINYEQYF. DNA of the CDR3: TGTGCCAGCAGTCCCCGACAGGGGGGGATAAACTACGAGCAGTACTTC.

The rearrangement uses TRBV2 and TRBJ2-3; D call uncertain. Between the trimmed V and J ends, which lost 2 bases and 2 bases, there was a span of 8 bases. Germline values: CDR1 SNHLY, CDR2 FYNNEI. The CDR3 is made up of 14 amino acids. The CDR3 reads CASSENYDTDTQYF. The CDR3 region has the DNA TGTGCCAGCAGTGAAAACTATGACACAGATACGCAGTATTTT.

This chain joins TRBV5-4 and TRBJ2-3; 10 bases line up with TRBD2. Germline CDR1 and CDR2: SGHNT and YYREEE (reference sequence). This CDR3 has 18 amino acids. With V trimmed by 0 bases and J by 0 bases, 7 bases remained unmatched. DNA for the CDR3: TGTGCCAGCAGCTTGGCCCCCCTAGCGGGAGCTAGCACAGATACGCAGTATTTT. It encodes CASSLAPLAGASTDTQYF.

This chain's CDR3 is CASSLTGDGYTF. The CDR3 DNA reads as TGTGCCAGCAGTTTAACAGGGGACGGCTACACCTTC. J is TRBJ1-2 and V is TRBV6-1; 7 bases are shared with TRBD1. The V segment lost 5 bases and the J segment 8 bases; nucleotides outside the gene matches: 5. CDR1 is MNHNS and CDR2 is SASEGT in the germline V gene. CDR3 length equals 12 residues.

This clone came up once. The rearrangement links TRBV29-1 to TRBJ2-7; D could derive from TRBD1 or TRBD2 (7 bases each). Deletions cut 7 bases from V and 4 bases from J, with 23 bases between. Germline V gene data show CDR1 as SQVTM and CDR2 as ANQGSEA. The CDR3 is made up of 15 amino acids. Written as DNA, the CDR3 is TGCAGCGCCTTCGGACAGGCGGGGGATCCATACGAGCAGTACTTC. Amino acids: CSAFGQAGDPYEQYF.

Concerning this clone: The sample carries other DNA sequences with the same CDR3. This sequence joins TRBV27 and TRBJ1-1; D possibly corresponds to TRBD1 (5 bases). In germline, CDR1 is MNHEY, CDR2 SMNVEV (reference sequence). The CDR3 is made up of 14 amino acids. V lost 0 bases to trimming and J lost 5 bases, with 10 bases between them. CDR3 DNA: TGTGCCAGCAGTTTATCGCAGGGATGGACTGAAGCTTTCTTT. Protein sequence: CASSLSQGWTEAFF.

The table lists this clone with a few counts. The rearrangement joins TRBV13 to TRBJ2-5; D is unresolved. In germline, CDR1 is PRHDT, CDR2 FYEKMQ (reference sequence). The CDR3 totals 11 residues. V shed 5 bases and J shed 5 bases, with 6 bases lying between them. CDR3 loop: CASSMGETQYF. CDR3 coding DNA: TGTGCCAGCAGCATGGGGGAGACCCAGTACTTC.

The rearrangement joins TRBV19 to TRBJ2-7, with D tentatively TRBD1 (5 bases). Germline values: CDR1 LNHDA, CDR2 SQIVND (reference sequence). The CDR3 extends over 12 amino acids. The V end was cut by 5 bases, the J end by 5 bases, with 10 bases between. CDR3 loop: CASSWGLHEQYF. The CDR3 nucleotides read TGTGCCAGTAGTTGGGGCCTCCACGAGCAGTACTTC.

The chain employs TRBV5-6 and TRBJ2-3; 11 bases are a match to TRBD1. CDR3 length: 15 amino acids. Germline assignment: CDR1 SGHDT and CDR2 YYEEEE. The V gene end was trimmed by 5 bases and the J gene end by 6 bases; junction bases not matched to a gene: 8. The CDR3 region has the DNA TGTGCCAGCAGTTTCGGGACAGGGGGTGTGGATACGCAGTATTTT. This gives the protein CASSFGTGGVDTQYF.

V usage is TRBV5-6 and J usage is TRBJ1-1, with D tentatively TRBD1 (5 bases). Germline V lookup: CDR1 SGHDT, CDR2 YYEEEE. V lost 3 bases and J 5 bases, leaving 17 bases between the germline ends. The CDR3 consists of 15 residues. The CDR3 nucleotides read TGTGCCAGCAGCTGGGGTGTGGGGGTCAGTACTGAAGCTTTCTTT. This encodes CASSWGVGVSTEAFF.

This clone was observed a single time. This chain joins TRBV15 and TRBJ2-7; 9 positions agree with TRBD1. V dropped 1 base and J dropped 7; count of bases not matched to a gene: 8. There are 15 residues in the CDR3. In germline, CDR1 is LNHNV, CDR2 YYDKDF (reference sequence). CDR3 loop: CATSRVRTGDQEQYF. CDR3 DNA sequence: TGTGCCACCAGCAGAGTTAGGACAGGGGACCAGGAGCAGTACTTC.

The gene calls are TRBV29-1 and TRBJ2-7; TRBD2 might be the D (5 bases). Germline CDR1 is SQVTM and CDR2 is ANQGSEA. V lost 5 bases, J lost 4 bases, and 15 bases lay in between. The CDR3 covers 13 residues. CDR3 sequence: CSVYWGVGYEQYF. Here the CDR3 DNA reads TGCAGCGTTTATTGGGGAGTAGGGTACGAGCAGTACTTC.